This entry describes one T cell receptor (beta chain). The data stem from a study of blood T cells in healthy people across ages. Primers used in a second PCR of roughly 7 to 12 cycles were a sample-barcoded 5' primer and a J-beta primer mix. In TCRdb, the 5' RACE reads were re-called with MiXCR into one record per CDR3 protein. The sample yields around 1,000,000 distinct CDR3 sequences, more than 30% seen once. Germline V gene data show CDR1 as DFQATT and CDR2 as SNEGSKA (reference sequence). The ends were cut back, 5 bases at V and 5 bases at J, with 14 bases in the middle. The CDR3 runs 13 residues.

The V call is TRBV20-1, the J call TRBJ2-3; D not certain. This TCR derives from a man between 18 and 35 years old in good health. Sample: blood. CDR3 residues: CSAFSNRGDTQYF. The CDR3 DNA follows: TGCAGTGCTTTCAGCAATCGCGGAGATACGCAGTATTTT.